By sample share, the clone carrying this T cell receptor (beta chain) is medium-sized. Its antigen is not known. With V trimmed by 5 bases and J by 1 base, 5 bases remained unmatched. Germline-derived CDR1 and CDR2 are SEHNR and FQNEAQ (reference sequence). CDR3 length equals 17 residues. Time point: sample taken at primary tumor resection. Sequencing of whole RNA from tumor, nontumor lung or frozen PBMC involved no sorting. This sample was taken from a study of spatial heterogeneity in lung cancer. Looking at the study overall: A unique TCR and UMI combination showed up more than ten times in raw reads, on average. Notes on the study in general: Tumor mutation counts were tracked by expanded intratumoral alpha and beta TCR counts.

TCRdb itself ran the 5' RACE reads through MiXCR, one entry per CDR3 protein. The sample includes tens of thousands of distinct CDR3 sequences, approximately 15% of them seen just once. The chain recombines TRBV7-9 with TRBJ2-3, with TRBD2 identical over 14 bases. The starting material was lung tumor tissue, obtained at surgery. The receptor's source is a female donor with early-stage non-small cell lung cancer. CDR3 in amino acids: CASSEGLAGDRTDTQYF. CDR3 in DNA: TGTGCCAGCAGCGAGGGACTAGCGGGGGACCGCACAGATACGCAGTATTTT.